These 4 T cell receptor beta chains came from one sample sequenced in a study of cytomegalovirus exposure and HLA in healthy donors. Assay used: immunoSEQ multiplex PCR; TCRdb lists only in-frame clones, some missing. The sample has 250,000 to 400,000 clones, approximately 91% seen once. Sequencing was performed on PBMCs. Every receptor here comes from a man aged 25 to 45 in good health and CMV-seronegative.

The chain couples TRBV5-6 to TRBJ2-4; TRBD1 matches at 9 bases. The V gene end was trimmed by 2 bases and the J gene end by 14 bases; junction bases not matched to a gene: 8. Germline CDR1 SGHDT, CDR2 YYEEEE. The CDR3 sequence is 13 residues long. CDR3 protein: CASSFTGGGGEYF. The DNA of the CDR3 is TGTGCCAGCAGCTTTACAGGGGGCGGTGGGGAGTACTTC.

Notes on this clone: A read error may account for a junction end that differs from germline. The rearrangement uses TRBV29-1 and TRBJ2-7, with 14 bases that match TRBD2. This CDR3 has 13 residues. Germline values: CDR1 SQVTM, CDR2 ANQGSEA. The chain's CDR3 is CSVVGTSGGPPHF. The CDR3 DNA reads TGCAGCGTTGTCGGGACTAGCGGGGGCCCCCCGCACTTC.

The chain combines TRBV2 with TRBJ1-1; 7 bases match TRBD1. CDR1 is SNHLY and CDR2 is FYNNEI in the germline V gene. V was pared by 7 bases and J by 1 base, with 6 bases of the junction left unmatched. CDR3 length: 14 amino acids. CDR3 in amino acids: CASITQGTNTEAFF. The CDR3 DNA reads TGTGCCAGCATCACACAGGGGACGAACACTGAAGCTTTCTTT. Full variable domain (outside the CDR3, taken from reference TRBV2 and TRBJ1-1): EPEVTQTPSHQVTQMGQEVILRCVPISNHLYFYWYRQILGQKVEFLVSFYNNEISEKSEIFDDQFSVERPDGSNFTLKIRSTKLEDSAMYFCASITQGTNTEAFFGQGTRLTVV.

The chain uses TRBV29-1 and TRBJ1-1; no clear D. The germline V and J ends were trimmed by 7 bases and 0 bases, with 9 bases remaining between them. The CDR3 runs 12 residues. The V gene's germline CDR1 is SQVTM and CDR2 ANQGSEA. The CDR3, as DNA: TGCAGCGGATCACAAGTGAACACTGAAGCTTTCTTT. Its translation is CSGSQVNTEAFF. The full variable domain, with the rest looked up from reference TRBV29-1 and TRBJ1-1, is SAVISQKPSRDICQRGTSLTIQCQVDSQVTMMFWYRQQPGQSLTLIATANQGSEATYESGFVIDKFPISRPNLTFSTLTVSNMSPEDSSIYLCSGSQVNTEAFFGQGTRLTVV.